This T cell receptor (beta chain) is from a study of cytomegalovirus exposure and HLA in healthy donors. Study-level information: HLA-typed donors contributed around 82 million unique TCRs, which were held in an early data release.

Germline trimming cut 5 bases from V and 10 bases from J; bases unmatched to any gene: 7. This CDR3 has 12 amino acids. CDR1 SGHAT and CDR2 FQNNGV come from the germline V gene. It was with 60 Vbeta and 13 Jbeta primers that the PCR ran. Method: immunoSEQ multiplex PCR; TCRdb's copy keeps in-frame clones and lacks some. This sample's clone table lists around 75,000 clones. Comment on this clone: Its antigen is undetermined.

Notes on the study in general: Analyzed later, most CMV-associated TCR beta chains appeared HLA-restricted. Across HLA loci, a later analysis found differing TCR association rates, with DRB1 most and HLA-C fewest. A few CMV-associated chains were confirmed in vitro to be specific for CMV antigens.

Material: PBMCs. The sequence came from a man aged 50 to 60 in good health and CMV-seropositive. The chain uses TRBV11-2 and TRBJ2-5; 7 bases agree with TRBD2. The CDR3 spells CASSPGRHDQYF. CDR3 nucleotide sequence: TGTGCCAGCAGCCCCGGGAGGCACGACCAGTACTTC. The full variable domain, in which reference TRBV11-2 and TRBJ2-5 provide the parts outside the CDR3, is EAGVAQSPRYKIIEKRQSVAFWCNPISGHATLYWYQQILGQGPKLLIQFQNNGVVDDSQLPKDRFSAERLKGVDSTLKIQPAKLEDSAVYLCASSPGRHDQYFGPGTRLLVL.